Included here is one T cell receptor beta chain sequence, with context. Its antigen remains unidentified. The germline V gene encodes CDR1 SGHAT and CDR2 FQNNGV. Deletions cut 4 bases from V and 6 bases from J, with 15 bases between. The CDR3 contains 15 residues. This record belongs to a study of OX40 agonist ivuxolimab in advanced cancers. Study-level information: With ivuxolimab, an agonistic anti-OX40 (CD134) antibody, patients were treated. Cohort: 82.7% men, mean age 60, aged about 23 to 79. Prior checkpoint blockade (anti-PD-1, anti-PD-L1 or anti-CTLA-4) was permitted; approximately 40% had it. Points from the study as a whole: Antigen specificity remained undetermined for the expanded peripheral T cells.

TCRdb's copy holds only in-frame clones and misses some; the assay was immunoSEQ multiplex PCR. Of around 74,000 clones listed, roughly 87% are singletons. This TCR was sampled from an adult with an advanced solid tumor such as melanoma, head and neck, liver or kidney cancer. This sample comprised CD4+ or CD8+ T cells sorted from blood, obtained in a trial of the OX40 agonist ivuxolimab. The chain uses TRBV11-2 and TRBJ2-2; weak D call: TRBD2 (6 bases). In DNA, the CDR3 is TGTGCCAGCAGCTCGGGGCTAGCGCTGGCCGGGGAGCTGTTTTTT. The encoded protein is CASSSGLALAGELFF.